This T cell receptor (beta chain) was sequenced for a study of cytotoxic CD8 clonotypes in ibrutinib-treated CLL. At the level of the study: The patient breakdown showed 11 relapsed/refractory and about 16 treatment-naive cases, with fewer than 18 IGHV unmutated. Partial responders about 25, complete 2; some 12 progressed and approximately 15 stayed in remission by median around 71 months.

Whole-study results and caveats: Patients with sustained remission and those progressing were sampled at differing times. Clonality, elevated at ibrutinib response, dropped back toward baseline at progression.

As to this clone: Antigen unknown.

Per germline, CDR1 SEHNR and CDR2 FQNEAQ (reference sequence). V lost 5 bases to trimming and J lost 1 base, with 12 bases between them. The CDR3 runs 16 residues. Libraries were prepared by immunoSEQ multiplex PCR; TCRdb keeps only in-frame clonotypes and omits some of them. Among approximately 92,000 clones listed, more than 70% were seen once. The specimen comprised PBMCs, sampled after 24 months of ibrutinib treatment. This receptor was obtained from a human donor with chronic lymphocytic leukemia. This rearrangement joins TRBV7-9 to TRBJ2-6, with a tentative D call TRBD1 (6 bases). The CDR3 DNA reads as TGTGCCAGCAGCAGAGGGGGTATTTCTGGGGCCAACGTCCTGACTTTC. Translating it yields CASSRGGISGANVLTF. Full variable domain (remainder filled in from reference TRBV7-9 and TRBJ2-6): DTGVSQNPRHKITKRGQNVTFRCDPISEHNRLYWYRQTLGQGPEFLTYFQNEAQLEKSRLLSDRFSAERPKGSFSTLEIQRTEQGDSAMYLCASSRGGISGANVLTFGAGSRLTVL.